These 20 T cell receptor beta chains were sequenced from one sample in a study of long-term antiretroviral therapy in people with HIV. Run at survey level, the immunoSEQ assay was version v3.0. Assay: immunoSEQ multiplex PCR; the TCRdb copy retains only in-frame clones and omits some. The table shows roughly 15,000 clones, with roughly 94% occurring only once. This specimen consisted of unsorted PBMCs, obtained nearly 6.5 years after starting antiretroviral therapy. The receptors come from a woman in her forties or fifties with HIV.

The chain joins TRBV6-5 to TRBJ2-3; D gene ambiguous. V was trimmed by 5 bases and J by 5 bases, leaving 2 bases between them. Germline CDR1 is MNHEY and CDR2 is SVGAGI. The CDR3 runs to 10 residues. DNA of the CDR3: TGTGCCAGCAGTGAAGATACGCAGTATTTT. Its protein is CASSEDTQYF.

This chain links TRBV10-3 with TRBJ2-1; the D gene could be TRBD1 or TRBD2 (7 bases each). Germline V gene lookup returns CDR1 ENHRY and CDR2 SYGVKD. The CDR3 totals 15 residues. Trimming took off 6 bases at V and 5 bases at J, with 17 bases between the two ends. This CDR3 is CAIRREGARHNEQFF. CDR3 in DNA: TGTGCCATCAGAAGGGAGGGGGCAAGGCACAATGAGCAGTTCTTC.

This chain joins TRBV7-9 and TRBJ2-3; D gene unclear. CDR1 is SEHNR and CDR2 is FQNEAQ in the germline V gene (reference sequence). This CDR3 comprises 13 residues. V shed 5 bases and J shed 2 bases, with 8 bases lying between them. The CDR3 nucleotides read TGTGCCAGCAGCCTGGAGACCACAGATACGCAGTATTTT. It codes for CASSLETTDTQYF. The full variable domain, completed using reference TRBV7-9 and TRBJ2-3, is DTGVSQNPRHKITKRGQNVTFRCDPISEHNRLYWYRQTLGQGPEFLTYFQNEAQLEKSRLLSDRFSAERPKGSFSTLEIQRTEQGDSAMYLCASSLETTDTQYFGPGTRLTVL.

This clone was observed a single time. In DNA, the CDR3 is TGTGCCACCAGCGGACAGGGGACGAGCAATCAGCCCCAGCATTTT. It translates to CATSGQGTSNQPQHF. V is TRBV15 and J is TRBJ1-5; TRBD1 matches at 9 bases. After removal of 5 bases from V and 1 base from J, the junction contained 3 bases not matched to a gene. The CDR3 sequence is 15 residues long. Germline-derived CDR1 and CDR2 are LNHNV and YYDKDF (reference sequence). Using reference TRBV15 and TRBJ1-5 for the parts outside the CDR3, the full variable domain is DAMVIQNPRYQVTQFGKPVTLSCSQTLNHNVMYWYQQKSSQAPKLLFHYYDKDFNNEADTPDNFQSRRPNTSFCFLDIRSPGLGDTAMYLCATSGQGTSNQPQHFGDGTRLSIL.

J is TRBJ1-2 and V is TRBV5-4, with 8 bases matching TRBD1. Germline V gene sequence: CDR1 SGHNT, CDR2 YYREEE (reference sequence). The CDR3 runs 16 residues. The junction had 10 bases not matched to a gene; V was cut back by 4 bases and J by 2 bases. Written as DNA, the CDR3 is TGTGCCAGCAGCAGCGGAACCGGGACAGGCAACTATGGCTACACCTTC. Its protein is CASSSGTGTGNYGYTF.

V gene TRBV7-8 combines with J gene TRBJ2-5; 13 bases match TRBD2. The length of the CDR3 is 17 residues. Germline CDR1 is SGHVS and CDR2 is FQNEAQ. The trim removed 5 bases at V and 4 bases at J, leaving 10 bases unmatched. CDR3 sequence reads: CASSPGLAGSRGETQYF. The DNA for the CDR3 is TGTGCCAGCAGCCCGGGACTAGCGGGATCTCGGGGAGAGACCCAGTACTTC.

The chain uses TRBV7-9 and TRBJ2-3; D gene unclear. Germline V gene sequence: CDR1 SEHNR, CDR2 FQNEAQ (reference sequence). The length of the CDR3 is 14 residues. V lost 6 bases and J 2 bases, leaving 12 bases between the germline ends. CDR3 residues: CASRSGAHTDTQYF. The CDR3, as DNA: TGTGCCAGCAGATCCGGCGCGCACACAGATACGCAGTATTTT.

The chain recombines TRBV7-9 with TRBJ2-7; D is perhaps TRBD2 (5 bases). Germline-derived CDR1 and CDR2 are SEHNR and FQNEAQ (reference sequence). Trimming pared 3 bases from V and 0 bases from J, leaving 9 bases between. CDR3 length: 14 amino acids. Here the CDR3 DNA reads TGTGCCAGCAGCTTCGCGGGCGCCTCCTACGAGCAGTACTTC. The encoded protein is CASSFAGASYEQYF.

The V and J genes are TRBV5-1 and TRBJ2-7, with unresolved D. The V end was cut by 1 base, the J end by 2 bases, with 7 bases between. The CDR3 sequence is 13 residues long. Germline loops: CDR1 SGHRS, CDR2 YFSETQ. CDR3 amino acids: CASSLFGPYEQYF. CDR3 sequence (DNA): TGCGCCAGCAGCTTGTTTGGACCCTACGAGCAGTACTTC.

The chain links TRBV15 to TRBJ2-7; 10 nucleotides line up with TRBD2. This CDR3 region has 16 residues. V gave up 1 base and J gave up 6 bases; unmatched junction bases: 9. The germline gives CDR1 LNHNV, CDR2 YYDKDF (reference sequence). CDR3 DNA sequence: TGTGCCACCAGCAGAGTGGTAGCGGGAGGAGGTGCCGAGCAGTACTTC. Its translation is CATSRVVAGGGAEQYF.

V is TRBV2 and J is TRBJ2-2; D is possibly TRBD1 (5 bases). Germline V gene lookup returns CDR1 SNHLY and CDR2 FYNNEI. This CDR3 has 12 amino acids. V was cut by 8 bases and J by 6 bases, with 10 bases left in between. CDR3: CASVRAAGELFF. CDR3 DNA: TGTGCCAGCGTCAGGGCCGCCGGGGAGCTGTTTTTT.

This chain connects TRBV7-9 to TRBJ1-1, with D hard to call. The CDR3 has 16 amino acids. Germline CDR1 and CDR2: SEHNR and FQNEAQ (reference sequence). V was pared by 1 base and J by 5 bases, with 17 bases between. As DNA, the CDR3 is TGTGCCAGCAGCTTAGAGGGCAGGCCCTCAAGGACTGAAGCTTTCTTT. Protein sequence: CASSLEGRPSRTEAFF.

J is TRBJ1-1 and V is TRBV12-5; D gene uncertain. Germline CDR1 LGHNT, CDR2 FRNRAP. The germline V and J ends were trimmed by 2 bases and 1 base, with 11 bases remaining between them. The CDR3 is 15 residues long. The CDR3 bases are TGTGCTAGTGGTTTGTTTACGGGCGGGAACACTGAAGCTTTCTTT. As protein: CASGLFTGGNTEAFF.

This chain connects TRBV10-3 to TRBJ2-1, with D perhaps matching TRBD2 (6 bases). The CDR3 consists of 15 residues. Trimming took 6 bases from V and 8 from J, leaving 20 bases between them. Germline V gene data show CDR1 as ENHRY and CDR2 as SYGVKD. The CDR3 nucleotides read TGTGCCATCAGGGAGGGCGGCCCCGGCAGCTATGAGCAGTTCTTC. As protein: CAIREGGPGSYEQFF.

The chain combines TRBV2 with TRBJ1-1, with 10 bases lining up with TRBD1. From germline, CDR1 is SNHLY and CDR2 FYNNEI. This CDR3 contains 12 residues. The J segment lost 4 bases and the V segment lost 9 bases, leaving 2 bases of the junction unmatched. CDR3 nucleotide sequence: TGTGCCAGTTGGACAGGGGGCACTGAAGCTTTCTTT. Translating gives CASWTGGTEAFF.

The chain has TRBV7-8 and TRBJ2-5; 12 positions agree with TRBD1. The CDR3 is made up of 17 amino acids. Germline V lookup: CDR1 SGHVS, CDR2 FQNEAQ. The ends lost 3 bases at V and 5 bases at J; junction bases unmatched: 10. CDR3 region: CASSFPGTGGAWETQYF. Written as DNA, the CDR3 is TGTGCCAGCAGCTTCCCCGGGACAGGGGGCGCTTGGGAGACCCAGTACTTC.

The chain has TRBV21-1 and TRBJ1-4. TRBV21-1 is flagged as a pseudogene. The CDR3 is 18 residues long. CDR3: CASSKITPPMGEGEKLFF. The CDR3 nucleotides read TGTGCCAGCAGCAAAATAACCCCGCCGATGGGTGAGGGTGAAAAACTGTTTTTT.

V is TRBV5-4 and J is TRBJ2-1; TRBD2 might be the D (5 bases). Trimming removed 1 base at V and 4 bases at J, with 18 bases between. Germline values: CDR1 SGHNT, CDR2 YYREEE (reference sequence). This CDR3 spans 17 amino acids. The CDR3 nucleotides read TGTGCCAGCAGCTTGTTAGGACTCCCCACGCCTTACAATGAGCAGTTCTTC. Amino acids: CASSLLGLPTPYNEQFF.

The rearrangement joins TRBV5-4 to TRBJ2-7; weak D call: TRBD1 (6 bases). Germline assignment: CDR1 SGHNT and CDR2 YYREEE (reference sequence). Trimming left V 0 bases short and J 11 bases short, with 21 bases between. The CDR3 runs to 15 residues. The CDR3 reads CASSLGITAGASEYF. The DNA of the CDR3 is TGTGCCAGCAGCTTGGGAATCACGGCAGGGGCTTCAGAGTACTTC.

CDR3 sequence (DNA): TGCGCCAGCAGCCACCAGACTAGCGGGAGTTACAATGAGCAGTTCTTC. Residues: CASSHQTSGSYNEQFF. The rearrangement joins TRBV4-1 to TRBJ2-1; 12 bases line up with TRBD2. Germline V gene sequence: CDR1 MGHRA, CDR2 YSYEKL. V was pared by 3 bases and J by 4 bases, with 4 bases of the junction left unmatched. CDR3 size: 16 residues.